These 19 T cell receptor beta chains were all obtained from the same sample, sequenced in a study of OX40 agonist ivuxolimab in advanced cancers. Assay used: immunoSEQ multiplex PCR; TCRdb lists only in-frame clones, some missing. The sample has 65,000 to 90,000 clones; approximately 92% are singletons. This material consisted of CD4+ or CD8+ T cells sorted from blood, taken in a trial of the OX40 agonist ivuxolimab. All receptors come from an adult with an advanced solid tumor such as melanoma, head and neck, liver or kidney cancer.

The rearrangement links TRBV30 to TRBJ1-4; TRBD1 is a possible D gene (6 bases). This CDR3 contains 14 residues. Germline V gene data show CDR1 as GTSNPN and CDR2 as SVGIG (reference sequence). V lost 3 bases and J 8 bases, leaving 16 bases between the germline ends. The CDR3 spells CAWRDPGTLEKLFF. CDR3 sequence (DNA): TGTGCCTGGAGGGACCCCGGGACACTGGAAAAACTGTTTTTT.

The chain employs TRBV29-1 and TRBJ1-1; D is perhaps TRBD1 (6 bases). This CDR3 region has 13 residues. Germline loops: CDR1 SQVTM, CDR2 ANQGSEA. Trimming left V 4 bases short and J 4 bases short, with 13 bases between. The CDR3 sequence: CSVGSGVGTEAFF. CDR3 nucleotide sequence: TGCAGCGTTGGGTCAGGGGTTGGCACTGAAGCTTTCTTT.

The CDR3 DNA is TGTGCCAGCAGCACAAACCCCCGACTAGCGAGGGTCTACAATGAGCAGTTCTTC. Translation gives CASSTNPRLARVYNEQFF. This chain links TRBV7-2 with TRBJ2-1, with 8 positions matching TRBD2. The junction had 15 bases not matched to a gene; V was cut back by 5 bases and J by 3 bases. The CDR3 runs to 18 residues. CDR1 is SGHTA and CDR2 is FQGNSA in the germline V gene.

The rearrangement links TRBV6-6 to TRBJ1-2, with 11 nucleotides matching TRBD1. Trimming cost V 4 bases and J 6 bases; bases outside gene matches: 4. Germline CDR1 and CDR2: MNHNY and SVGAGI (reference sequence). The CDR3 runs to 14 residues. The DNA for the CDR3 is TGTGCCAGCAGTTCCCCGGGACAGGGGGATGGCTACACCTTC. This translates into CASSSPGQGDGYTF.

The chain links TRBV7-9 to TRBJ2-4, with D perhaps given as TRBD1 or TRBD2 (5 bases each). Looked up from germline, CDR1 is SEHNR and CDR2 is FQNEAQ (reference sequence). The V and J ends lost 4 bases and 4 bases respectively, with 11 bases between them. The CDR3 loop spans 14 amino acids. CDR3 in DNA: TGTGCCAGCAGCTCGGGGCAGCAAAAAAACATTCAGTACTTC. Residues: CASSSGQQKNIQYF.

The chain employs TRBV2 and TRBJ2-7; 9 nucleotides align to TRBD1. The J segment lost 3 bases and the V segment lost 8 bases, leaving 5 bases of the junction unmatched. The CDR3 loop spans 13 amino acids. Germline-derived CDR1 and CDR2 are SNHLY and FYNNEI. CDR3 coding DNA: TGTGCCAGCGGTCGGGACAGGGTCTACGAGCAGTACTTC. Protein: CASGRDRVYEQYF.

This chain links TRBV11-2 with TRBJ2-3; maybe TRBD1 (6 bases). The V gene's germline CDR1 is SGHAT and CDR2 FQNNGV. This CDR3 has 16 amino acids. V was clipped by 1 base and J by 3 bases, with 14 bases between them. The CDR3 spells CASSLVGGRATDTQYF. CDR3 nucleotides: TGTGCCAGCAGCTTAGTTGGGGGCCGTGCGACAGATACGCAGTATTTT.

The rearrangement joins TRBV21-1 to TRBJ2-3. TRBV21-1 is a pseudogene locus. The CDR3 totals 11 residues. CDR3 bases: TGTGCCAGCAGCACCACAGATACGCAGTATTTT. Its protein product is CASSTTDTQYF.

The genes are TRBV18 and TRBJ2-7, with 8 bases identical to TRBD2. The CDR3 length is 15 residues. Unmatched junction bases numbered 6, after V lost 3 bases and J lost 2 bases. The V gene's germline CDR1 is KGHSH and CDR2 LQKENI. The chain's CDR3 is CASSPGTSGTYEQYF. The CDR3 nucleotides read TGTGCCAGCTCACCGGGAACTAGCGGAACCTACGAGCAGTACTTC.

In nucleotides, the CDR3 is TGTGCCAGCCAGCTCCAGGGGGCGGGAAATGAAAAACTGTTTTTT. This translates into CASQLQGAGNEKLFF. This chain uses TRBV7-9 with TRBJ1-4, with 8 bases aligning to TRBD1. Losses at the gene ends were 8 bases for V and 5 bases for J; bases not matched to a gene: 10. The CDR3 length is 15 residues. CDR1 is SEHNR, CDR2 FQNEAQ, per germline (reference sequence).

The chain employs TRBV7-3 and TRBJ2-3; the D gene is possibly TRBD2 (6 bases). This CDR3 is built from 14 residues. Germline V gives CDR1 SGHTA, CDR2 FQGTGA. Trimming shortened V by 2 bases and J by 4 bases, and 10 bases separated the two germline ends. The CDR3 loop is CASSLGGPPDTQYF. The CDR3 bases are TGTGCCAGCAGCTTAGGAGGGCCCCCAGATACGCAGTATTTT.

The rearrangement uses TRBV28 and TRBJ2-7; D may be TRBD1 (6 bases). The V gene's germline CDR1 is MDHEN and CDR2 SYDVKM. This CDR3 has 14 residues. Trimming took off 6 bases at V and 3 bases at J, with 15 bases between the two ends. The CDR3 nucleotides are TGTGCCAGCAGGTCTACCGGGACAAACTACGAGCAGTACTTC. Residues: CASRSTGTNYEQYF.

The rearrangement joins TRBV19 to TRBJ2-1; 9 bases fit TRBD2. CDR3 length equals 14 residues. Germline-derived CDR1 and CDR2 are LNHDA and SQIVND (reference sequence). The CDR3 region is CSVSGRQSYNEQFF. The CDR3 nucleotides are TGTAGTGTAAGCGGGAGGCAGTCCTACAATGAGCAGTTCTTC.

This chain links TRBV28 with TRBJ2-2, with D possibly being TRBD2 (5 bases). CDR3 length equals 13 residues. Trimming took 3 bases from V and 4 from J, leaving 6 bases between them. Germline V lookup: CDR1 MDHEN, CDR2 SYDVKM. Here the CDR3 DNA reads TGTGCCAGCAGTTTGAGGGCCACCGGGGAGCTGTTTTTT. Residues: CASSLRATGELFF.

This clone has only one observation. This chain joins TRBV27 and TRBJ1-3; a possible D gene is TRBD1 (5 bases). Between the trimmed V and J ends, which lost 2 bases and 0 bases, there was a span of 11 bases. The CDR3 runs 16 residues. The V gene's germline CDR1 is MNHEY and CDR2 SMNVEV (reference sequence). The chain's CDR3 is CASSLTQAFSGNTIYF. DNA for the CDR3: TGTGCCAGCAGTTTAACACAGGCTTTCTCTGGAAACACCATATATTTT.

The CDR3 coding sequence is TGTGCCAGCAGCGTAGCCCCTTGGCAGGAAGGACTAGCGGCCCTAAGGGAGCAGTACTTC. Translation: CASSVAPWQEGLAALREQYF. The chain carries TRBV9 and TRBJ2-7; 10 nucleotides align to TRBD2. The germline V gene encodes CDR1 SGDLS and CDR2 YYNGEE. The CDR3 consists of 20 residues. The V segment lost 0 bases and the J segment 7 bases; nucleotides outside the gene matches: 22.

The V and J genes are TRBV6-6 and TRBJ2-1, with 7 bases that match TRBD2. The CDR3 is made up of 15 amino acids. After removal of 2 bases from V and 4 bases from J, the junction contained 5 bases not matched to a gene. Germline V gene data show CDR1 as MNHNY and CDR2 as SVGAGI (reference sequence). CDR3 residues: CASSYRREQYNEQFF. The CDR3 DNA follows: TGTGCCAGCAGTTACAGGCGGGAGCAGTACAATGAGCAGTTCTTC.

The chain has TRBV5-4 and TRBJ2-5; 8 bases match TRBD1. Germline CDR1 SGHNT, CDR2 YYREEE (reference sequence). Trimming removed 2 bases from V and 4 bases from J; junction bases left unmatched: 7. The CDR3 spans 15 residues. For the CDR3, the DNA is TGTGCCAGCAGCTTAGGCGGCAGGGGGCTAGAGACCCAGTACTTC. This codes for CASSLGGRGLETQYF.

J is TRBJ1-4 and V is TRBV6-1, with a weak D call TRBD1 (6 bases). In germline, CDR1 is MNHNS, CDR2 SASEGT. CDR3 size: 15 residues. Trimming stripped 5 bases from V and 8 bases from J, with 18 bases between. The CDR3 bases are TGTGCCAGCAGTTTGATGGGCCAGGGGTCAGAAAAACTGTTTTTT. It codes for CASSLMGQGSEKLFF.